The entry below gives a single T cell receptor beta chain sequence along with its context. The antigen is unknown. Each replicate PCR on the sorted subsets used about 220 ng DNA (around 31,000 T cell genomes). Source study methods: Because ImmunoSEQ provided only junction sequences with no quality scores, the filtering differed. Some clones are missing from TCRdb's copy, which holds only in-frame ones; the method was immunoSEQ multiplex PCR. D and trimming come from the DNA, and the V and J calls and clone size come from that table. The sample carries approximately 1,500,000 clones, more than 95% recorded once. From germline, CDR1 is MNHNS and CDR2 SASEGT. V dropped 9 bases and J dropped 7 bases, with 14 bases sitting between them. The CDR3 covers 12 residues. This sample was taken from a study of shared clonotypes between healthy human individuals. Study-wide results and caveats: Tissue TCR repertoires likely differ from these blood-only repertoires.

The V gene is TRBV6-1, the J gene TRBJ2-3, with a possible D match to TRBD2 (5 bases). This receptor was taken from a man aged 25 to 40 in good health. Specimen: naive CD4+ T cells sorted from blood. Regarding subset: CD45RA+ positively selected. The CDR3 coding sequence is TGTGCCAGTCGACTAATGGGGAATACGCAGTATTTT. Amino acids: CASRLMGNTQYF.